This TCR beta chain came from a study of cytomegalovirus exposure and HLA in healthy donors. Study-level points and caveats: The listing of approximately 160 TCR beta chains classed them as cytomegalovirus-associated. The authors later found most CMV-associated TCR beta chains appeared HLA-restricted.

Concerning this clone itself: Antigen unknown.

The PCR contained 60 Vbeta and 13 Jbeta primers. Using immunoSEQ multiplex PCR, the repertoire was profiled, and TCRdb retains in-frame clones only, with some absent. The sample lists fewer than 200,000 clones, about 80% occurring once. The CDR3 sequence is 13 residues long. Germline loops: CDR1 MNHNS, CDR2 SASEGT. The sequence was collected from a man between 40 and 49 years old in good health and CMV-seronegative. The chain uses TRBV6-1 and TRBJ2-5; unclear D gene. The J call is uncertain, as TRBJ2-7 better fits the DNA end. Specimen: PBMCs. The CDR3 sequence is CASSEGSSYEQYF. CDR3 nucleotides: TGTGCCAGCAGTGAAGGATCCTCCTACGAGCAGTACTTC.